Here is one T cell receptor (beta chain) with its context. The table came from immunoSEQ multiplex PCR; TCRdb's copy has only in-frame clones and leaves some out. The profile covers around 35,000 clones, with over 75% appearing a single time and roughly 10% taken by the ten largest. V was shortened by 4 bases and J by 6 bases, with 17 bases between the two germline ends. CDR1 is SEHNR, CDR2 FQNEAQ, per germline (reference sequence). The CDR3 sequence is 15 residues long. The entry originates in a study of T cell changes during pregnancy in multiple sclerosis. The chain links TRBV7-9 to TRBJ2-3; TRBD2 might be the D (7 bases). The source is a female donor with multiple sclerosis, enrolled in a pregnancy study. Sequenced material: CD8+ T cells from peripheral blood mononuclear cells, taken before pregnancy. The CDR3 DNA sequence: TGTGCCAGCAGCTCCTGGGGGGGCCCTTCGGATACGCAGTATTTT. It is translated as CASSSWGGPSDTQYF.